The rows below give T cell receptor beta chains drawn from one sample of a study of PD-1 blockade in classical Hodgkin lymphoma. Here immunoSEQ multiplex PCR was the method, and the copy in TCRdb shows in-frame clones only, minus some. The profile shows about 85,000 clones, 90% of them singletons. The sequences come from peripheral blood mononuclear cells (PBMCs), collected before the fourth cycle of nivolumab. The receptors originated from a human donor with classical Hodgkin lymphoma. Each CDR3 is given with its conserved first and last residue. The D gene is left open where the match is weak. Size is stated for part of the rows, as once, few or many counts, or as a class when the clone is expanded.

abundance: NA
v_gene: TRBV18
d_gene: NA
j_gene: TRBJ1-1
CDR3nt: TGTGCCAGCTCACCCTCTCGGGGGAACACTGAAGCTTTCTTT
CDR3aa: CASSPSRGNTEAFF

abundance: NA
v_gene: TRBV7-3
d_gene: NA
j_gene: TRBJ2-1
CDR3nt: TGTGCCAGCAGCGCCTCTAGCTCTAATCACTACAATGAGCAGTTCTTC
CDR3aa: CASSASSSNHYNEQFF

abundance: NA
v_gene: TRBV20-1
d_gene: NA
j_gene: TRBJ2-3
CDR3nt: TGCAGTGCTCCGAGCACAGATACGCAGTATTTT
CDR3aa: CSAPSTDTQYF

abundance: NA
v_gene: TRBV5-6
d_gene: NA
j_gene: TRBJ1-5
CDR3nt: TGTGCCAGCAGCCTGATAAATCAGCCCCAGCATTTT
CDR3aa: CASSLINQPQHF

abundance: NA
v_gene: TRBV7-7
d_gene: TRBD1
j_gene: TRBJ2-5
CDR3nt: TGTGCCAGCAGCCCTTACAGGGGTTGGGAGACCCAGTACTTC
CDR3aa: CASSPYRGWETQYF

abundance: NA
v_gene: TRBV27
d_gene: NA
j_gene: TRBJ1-4
CDR3nt: TGTGCCAGCAGTATTTCAGGAAATGAAAAACTGTTTTTT
CDR3aa: CASSISGNEKLFF

abundance: NA
v_gene: TRBV19
d_gene: NA
j_gene: TRBJ2-2
CDR3nt: TGTGCCAGCCGAGACACCCCTTGGACCGGGGAGCTGTTTTTT
CDR3aa: CASRDTPWTGELFF

abundance: NA
v_gene: TRBV4-3
d_gene: TRBD2
j_gene: TRBJ2-3
CDR3nt: TGCGCCAGCAGCCTTCTCGCCGGGGGGGCAGATACGCAGTATTTT
CDR3aa: CASSLLAGGADTQYF

abundance: NA
v_gene: TRBV28
d_gene: TRBD1
j_gene: TRBJ2-3
CDR3nt: TGTGCCAGCAGTTTATCCGGGACAGGGTACCTCACAGATACGCAGTATTTT
CDR3aa: CASSLSGTGYLTDTQYF

abundance: NA
v_gene: TRBV7-3
d_gene: TRBD1
j_gene: TRBJ1-1
CDR3nt: TGTGCCAGCAGCTTACACGACAGGGACACTGAAGCTTTCTTT
CDR3aa: CASSLHDRDTEAFF

abundance: NA
v_gene: TRBV11-3
d_gene: TRBD2
j_gene: TRBJ2-3
CDR3nt: TGTGCCAGCAGCCCGGGACTAGCGAACACAGATACGCAGTATTTT
CDR3aa: CASSPGLANTDTQYF

abundance: NA
v_gene: TRBV29-1
d_gene: NA
j_gene: TRBJ1-5
CDR3nt: TGCAGCGCCCTGGACAGAGGATTCAATCAGCCCCAGCATTTT
CDR3aa: CSALDRGFNQPQHF

abundance: once
v_gene: TRBV19
d_gene: NA
j_gene: TRBJ1-1
CDR3nt: TGTGCTACGAACAAATGGACCGGAGGGAACACTGAAGCTTTCTTT
CDR3aa: CATNKWTGGNTEAFF

abundance: NA
v_gene: TRBV2
d_gene: TRBD2
j_gene: TRBJ2-7
CDR3nt: TGTGCCAGCCCAGCGGGGGGTAGCTACGAGCAGTACTTC
CDR3aa: CASPAGGSYEQYF

abundance: once
v_gene: TRBV6-6
d_gene: NA
j_gene: TRBJ2-4
CDR3nt: TGTGCCAGCAGTTACACGGATAAGGGCAAAAACATTCAGTACTTC
CDR3aa: CASSYTDKGKNIQYF

abundance: NA
v_gene: TRBV10-2
d_gene: NA
j_gene: TRBJ2-4
CDR3nt: TGCGCCAGCAGGGCCGGGGCAGGCGCGAACATTCAGTACTTC
CDR3aa: CASRAGAGANIQYF